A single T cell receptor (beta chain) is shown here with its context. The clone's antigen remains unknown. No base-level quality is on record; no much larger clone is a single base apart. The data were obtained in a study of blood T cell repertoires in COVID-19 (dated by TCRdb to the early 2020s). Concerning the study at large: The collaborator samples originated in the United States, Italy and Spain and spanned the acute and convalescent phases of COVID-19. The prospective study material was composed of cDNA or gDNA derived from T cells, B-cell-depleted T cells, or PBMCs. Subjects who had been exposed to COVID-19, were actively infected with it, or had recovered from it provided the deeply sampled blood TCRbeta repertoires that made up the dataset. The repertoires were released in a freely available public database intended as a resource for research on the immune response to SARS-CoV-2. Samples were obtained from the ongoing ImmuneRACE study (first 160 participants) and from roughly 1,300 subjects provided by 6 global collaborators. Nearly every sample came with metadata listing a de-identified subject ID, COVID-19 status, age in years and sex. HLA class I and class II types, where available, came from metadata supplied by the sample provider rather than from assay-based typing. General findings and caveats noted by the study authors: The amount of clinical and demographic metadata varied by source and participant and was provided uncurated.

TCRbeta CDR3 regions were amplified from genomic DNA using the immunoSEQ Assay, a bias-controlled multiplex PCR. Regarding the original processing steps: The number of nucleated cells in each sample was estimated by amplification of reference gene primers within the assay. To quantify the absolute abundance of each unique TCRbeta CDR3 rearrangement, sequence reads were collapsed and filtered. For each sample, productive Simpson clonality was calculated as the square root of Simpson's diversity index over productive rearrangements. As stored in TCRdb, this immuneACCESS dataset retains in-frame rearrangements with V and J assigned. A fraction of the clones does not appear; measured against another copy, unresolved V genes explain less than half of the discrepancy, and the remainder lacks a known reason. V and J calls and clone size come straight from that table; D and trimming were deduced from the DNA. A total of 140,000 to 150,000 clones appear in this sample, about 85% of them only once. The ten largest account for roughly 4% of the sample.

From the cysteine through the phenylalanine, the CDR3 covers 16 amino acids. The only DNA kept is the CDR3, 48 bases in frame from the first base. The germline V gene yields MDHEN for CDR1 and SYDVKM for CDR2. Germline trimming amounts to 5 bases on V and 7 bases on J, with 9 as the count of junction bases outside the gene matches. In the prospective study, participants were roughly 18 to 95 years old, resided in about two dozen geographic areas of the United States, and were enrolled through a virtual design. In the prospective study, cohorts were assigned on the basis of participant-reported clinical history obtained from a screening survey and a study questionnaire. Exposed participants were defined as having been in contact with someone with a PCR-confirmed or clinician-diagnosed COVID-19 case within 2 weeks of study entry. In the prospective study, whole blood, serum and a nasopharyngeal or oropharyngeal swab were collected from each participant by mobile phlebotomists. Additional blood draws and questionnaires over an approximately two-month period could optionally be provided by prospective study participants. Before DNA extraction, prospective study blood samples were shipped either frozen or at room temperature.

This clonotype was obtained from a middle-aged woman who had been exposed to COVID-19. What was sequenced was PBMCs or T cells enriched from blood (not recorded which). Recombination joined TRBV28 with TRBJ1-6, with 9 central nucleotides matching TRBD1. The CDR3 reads CASSPPGQGLNSPLHF. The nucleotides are TGTGCCAGCAGTCCACCAGGACAGGGGTTGAATTCACCCCTCCACTTT.